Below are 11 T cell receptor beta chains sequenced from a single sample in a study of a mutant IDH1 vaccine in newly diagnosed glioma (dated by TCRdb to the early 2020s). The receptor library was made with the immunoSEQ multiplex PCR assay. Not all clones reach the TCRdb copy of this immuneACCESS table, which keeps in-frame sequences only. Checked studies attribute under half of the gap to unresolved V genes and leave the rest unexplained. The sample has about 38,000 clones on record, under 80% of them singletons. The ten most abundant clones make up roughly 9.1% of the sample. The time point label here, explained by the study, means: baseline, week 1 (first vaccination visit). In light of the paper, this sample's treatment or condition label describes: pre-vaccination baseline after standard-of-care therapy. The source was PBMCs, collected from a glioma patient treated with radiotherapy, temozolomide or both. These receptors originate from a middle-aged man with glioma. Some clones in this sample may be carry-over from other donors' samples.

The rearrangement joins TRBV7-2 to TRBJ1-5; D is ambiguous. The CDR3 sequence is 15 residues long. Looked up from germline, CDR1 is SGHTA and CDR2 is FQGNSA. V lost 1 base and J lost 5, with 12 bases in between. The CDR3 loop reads CASSLVVGEDQPQHF. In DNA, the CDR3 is TGTGCCAGCAGCTTAGTTGTCGGAGAAGATCAGCCCCAGCATTTT.

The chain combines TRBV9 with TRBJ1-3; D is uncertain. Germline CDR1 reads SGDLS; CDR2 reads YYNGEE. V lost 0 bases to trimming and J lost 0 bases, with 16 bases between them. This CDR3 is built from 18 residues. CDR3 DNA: TGTGCCAGCAGCGTAGGTCTAGGAGGGAGAAGCTCTGGAAACACCATATATTTT. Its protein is CASSVGLGGRSSGNTIYF.

CDR3 residues: CASSQDRSRGQYF. DNA for the CDR3: TGTGCCAGCAGCCAAGATCGTAGTAGGGGACAGTACTTC. This chain connects TRBV4-2 to TRBJ2-7; possible D gene TRBD1, 5 bases. Trimming took 0 bases from V and 10 from J, leaving 13 bases between them. Germline CDR1 and CDR2: LGHNA and YNFKEQ. This CDR3 comprises 13 residues.

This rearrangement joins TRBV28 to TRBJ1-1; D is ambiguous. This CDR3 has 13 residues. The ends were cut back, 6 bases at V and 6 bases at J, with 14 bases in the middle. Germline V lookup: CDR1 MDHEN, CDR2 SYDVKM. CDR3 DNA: TGTGCCAGCAGCAAAGCAGGTTGGGCTGAAGCTTTCTTT. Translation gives CASSKAGWAEAFF.

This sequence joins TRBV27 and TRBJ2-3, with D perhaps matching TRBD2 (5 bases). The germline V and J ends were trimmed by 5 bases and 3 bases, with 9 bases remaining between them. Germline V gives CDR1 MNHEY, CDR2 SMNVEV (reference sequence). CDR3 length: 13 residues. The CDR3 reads CASSPPGTDTQYF. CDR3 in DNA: TGTGCCAGCAGTCCCCCGGGAACAGATACGCAGTATTTT.

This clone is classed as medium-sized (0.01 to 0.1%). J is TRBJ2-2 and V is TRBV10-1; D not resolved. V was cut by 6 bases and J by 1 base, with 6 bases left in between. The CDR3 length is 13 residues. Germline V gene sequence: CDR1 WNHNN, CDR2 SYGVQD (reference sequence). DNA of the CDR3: TGCGCCAGCAGAGCCTTGAACACCGGGGAGCTGTTTTTT. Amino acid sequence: CASRALNTGELFF.

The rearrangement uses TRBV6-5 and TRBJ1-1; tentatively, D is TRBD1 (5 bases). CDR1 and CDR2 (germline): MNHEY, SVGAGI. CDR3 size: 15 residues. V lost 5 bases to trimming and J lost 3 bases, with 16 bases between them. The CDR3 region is CASSRGGDWHTEAFF. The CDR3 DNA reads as TGTGCCAGCAGTAGAGGAGGGGATTGGCACACTGAAGCTTTCTTT.

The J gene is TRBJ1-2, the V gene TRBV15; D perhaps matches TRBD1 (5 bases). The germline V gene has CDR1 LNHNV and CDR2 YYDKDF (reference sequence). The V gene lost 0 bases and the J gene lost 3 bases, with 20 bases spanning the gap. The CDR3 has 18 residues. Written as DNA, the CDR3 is TGTGCCACCAGCAGAGATTGGGGAACTGGGGGATTTGACTATGGCTACACCTTC. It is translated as CATSRDWGTGGFDYGYTF.

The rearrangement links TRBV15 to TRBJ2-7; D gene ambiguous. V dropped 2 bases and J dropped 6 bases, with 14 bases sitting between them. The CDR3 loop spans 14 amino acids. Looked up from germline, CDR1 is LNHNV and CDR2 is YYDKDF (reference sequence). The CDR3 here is CATSRPDSAAEQYF. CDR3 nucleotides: TGTGCCACCAGCAGACCCGACTCCGCAGCCGAGCAGTACTTC.

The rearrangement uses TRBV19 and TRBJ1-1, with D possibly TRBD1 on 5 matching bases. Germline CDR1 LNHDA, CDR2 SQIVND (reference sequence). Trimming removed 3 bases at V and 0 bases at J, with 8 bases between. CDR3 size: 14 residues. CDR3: CASSIRGLNTEAFF. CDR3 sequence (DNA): TGTGCCAGTAGTATTCGGGGCTTGAACACTGAAGCTTTCTTT.

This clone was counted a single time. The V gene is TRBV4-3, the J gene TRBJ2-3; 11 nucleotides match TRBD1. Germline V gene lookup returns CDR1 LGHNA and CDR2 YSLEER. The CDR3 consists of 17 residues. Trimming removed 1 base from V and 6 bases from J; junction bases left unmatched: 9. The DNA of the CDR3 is TGCGCCAGCAGCCAAGTTGGCCGGACAGGGGGCTCGGATACGCAGTATTTT. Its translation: CASSQVGRTGGSDTQYF.